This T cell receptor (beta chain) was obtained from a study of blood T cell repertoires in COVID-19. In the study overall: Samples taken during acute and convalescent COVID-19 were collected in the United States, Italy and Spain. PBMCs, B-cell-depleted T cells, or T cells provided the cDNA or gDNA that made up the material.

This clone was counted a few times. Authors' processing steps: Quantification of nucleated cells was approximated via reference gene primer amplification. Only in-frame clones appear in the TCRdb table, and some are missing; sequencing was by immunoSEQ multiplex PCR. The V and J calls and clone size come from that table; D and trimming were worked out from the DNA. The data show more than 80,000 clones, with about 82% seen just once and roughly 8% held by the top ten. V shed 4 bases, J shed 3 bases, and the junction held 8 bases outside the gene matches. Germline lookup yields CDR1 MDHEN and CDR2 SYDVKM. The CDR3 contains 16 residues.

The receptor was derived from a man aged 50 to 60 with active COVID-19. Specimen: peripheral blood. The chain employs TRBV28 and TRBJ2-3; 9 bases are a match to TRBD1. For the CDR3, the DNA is TGTGCCAGCAGTTCCGGACAGGGGAAGTTTACAGATACGCAGTATTTT. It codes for CASSSGQGKFTDTQYF.